This TCR beta chain was identified during a study of spatial heterogeneity in lung cancer. Study overall: Raw-read counts averaged over ten per unique TCR and UMI combination.

To note about this clonotype: Its antigen is still unknown.

Regarding time point: sample taken at primary tumor resection. The input material, whole RNA from tumor, nontumor lung or frozen PBMC, was sequenced unsorted. Study-level findings and limits: Resection blood, more than follow-up blood, showed ubiquitous expanded tumor TCRs.

Trimming removed 0 bases at V and 3 bases at J, with 11 bases between. This CDR3 comprises 15 residues. Looked up from germline, CDR1 is SGHNT and CDR2 is YYREEE (reference sequence). A unique molecular identifier was attached to every TCR cDNA molecule. Each CDR3 protein is one row after TCRdb ran MiXCR on the 5' RACE reads. The table has over a thousand distinct CDR3 sequences, approximately 24% seen once. The chain links TRBV5-4 to TRBJ2-3; D call uncertain. The clonotype was recovered from a male donor with early-stage non-small cell lung cancer. The material was PBMCs, obtained at surgery. CDR3 sequence: CASSLGQLNTDTQYF. The CDR3 coding sequence is TGTGCCAGCAGCTTGGGGCAGCTGAATACAGATACGCAGTATTTT.